Here is one T cell receptor (beta chain) with its context. It has no known antigen specificity. An end of the junction does not agree with germline; a read error may underlie this. The roughly 39 donors, aged about 6 to 95 years, were systemically healthy Caucasian individuals from Russia. Each donor gave ten milliliters of peripheral blood, collected into EDTA-treated Vacutainer tubes. Ficoll-Paque density-gradient centrifugation was used to isolate PBMCs, with at least 6 million obtained per sample. Total RNA was extracted from PBMCs with Trizol reagent, with at least 6 micrograms obtained per sample. For every donor, an aliquot of PBMCs went through flow cytometry to measure the percentages of naive CD45RAhigh/CD27high T cells. The data stem from a study of blood T cells in healthy people across ages (dated by TCRdb to the mid-2010s). Turning to the overall study: Template switching captured roughly one uniquely barcoded TCR beta cDNA molecule per two T cells in model experiments. Using deep sequencing normalized with unique cDNA molecular identifiers, the study measured how TCR beta repertoire diversity changes with age. The donors were divided into four age groups: young (average around 15 years), middle-aged (about 40), aged (roughly 66) and long-lived (around 80). To avoid experimental bias, donors of different ages were randomly spread across the sequencing lanes. Two additional independent replicas of 1 million unique cDNA reads from the same blood draw were analyzed for two donors (one aged 18 to 30 and one aged 80 or older).

Overall results and qualifications from the work: Estimates of total diversity based on one million sequenced T cells were considered lower bounds and underestimates. Bulk unsorted PBMC profiling prevented conclusive comparison of naive and antigen-experienced compartments. The CMV infection status of donors was not known, potentially confounding age-related changes in expanded clonotypes. Compared with the aged group, more naive CD4+ T cells, fewer expanded clones and increased TCR diversity were shown by the long-lived group, suggesting age selection. A strong correlation was found between observed TCR beta diversity and the percentage of naive T cells measured by flow cytometry. Observed TCR beta diversity per million T cells fell roughly linearly with age, and a significant reduction was already apparent by age about 43.

Library generation was performed with 5' RACE. The run used an Illumina HiSeq 2500. A second roughly 7 to 11 cycle PCR used a sample-barcoded 5' primer and a J-beta primer mix. Each TCR beta cDNA molecule received a unique molecular identifier from a template-switch 5' adaptor carrying 12 random nucleotides. At least 2.5 million CDR3-containing paired-end reads were obtained from each sample. First-strand cDNA synthesis was performed from all RNA using the Mint cDNA synthesis kit, with priming by a TRBC-specific oligonucleotide. Following uracil-DNA glycosylase treatment, a first 18-cycle PCR with universal primers M1SS and BC2_uni_R was performed on all cDNA. The source study handled its data this way. Each sample was normalized by randomly selecting 1 million high-quality reads, each carrying a distinct molecular identifier. Instead of being binned into consensus sequences, reads with shared molecular identifiers were discarded. MiTCR, with a Q25 quality threshold and the strictest error-elimination algorithm, was used for CDR3 identification, clonotype clustering and error correction. A nonparametric unseen species model with Euler transformation was used to estimate lower-bound total TCR beta diversity. Through fastp at Q25 and MiXCR, TCRdb rebuilt clones from the public reads, retaining in-frame beta chains. For every CDR3 protein sequence, its rows merge into one entry that carries the most common genes and DNA. TCRdb, rather than the study authors, made the V and J calls. This sample has about 1,500,000 distinct CDR3 sequences in its table, and over 25% of those were observed once. Of the sample, 7.7% is held by the ten largest clones.

Sequencing input: blood. The sequence derives from a woman under 40 in good health.

The nucleotide sequence reads TGTGCCAGCAGCAACGGACAGGGGGCTTATGAGCAGGTCTTC. It specifies CASSNGQGAYEQVF. The rearrangement combines TRBV7-6 with TRBJ2-1; the junction holds 11 bases that match TRBD1. The CDR3, cysteine through phenylalanine, is 14 amino acids long. Left in the record is the CDR3 DNA by itself, 42 bases read in frame from the first base. The CDR1 and CDR2 encoded by the germline V gene are SGHVS and FNYEAQ. Supplemented by the reference TRBV7-6 and TRBJ2-1 proteins around the CDR3, the complete variable domain is GAGVSQSPRYKVTKRGQDVALRCDPISGHVSLYWYRQALGQGPEFLTYFNYEAQQDKSGLPNDRFSAERPEGSISTLTIQRTEQRDSAMYRCASSNGQGAYEQVFGPGTRLTVL.